A single sample is the source of the 8 T cell receptor beta chains below, sequenced in a study of control samples from healthy donors and cancer patients. The method was immunoSEQ multiplex PCR; TCRdb's version includes in-frame clones alone and lacks a portion of them. The data show fewer than 200,000 clones, 90% to 95% seen once. The specimen sequenced was blood. These receptors came from a man aged 18 to 30 in good health.

The chain is built from TRBV5-8 and TRBJ2-2; tentatively, D is TRBD1 (6 bases). The CDR3 extends over 17 amino acids. The germline V gene encodes CDR1 SGHTS and CDR2 YDEGEE. The V end was cut by 7 bases, the J end by 0 bases, with 19 bases between. The CDR3 loop reads CASCYTAGTTNTGELFF. The CDR3, as DNA: TGTGCCAGCTGTTACACCGCCGGGACAACGAACACCGGGGAGCTGTTTTTT.

The rearrangement links TRBV4-1 to TRBJ2-7; D gene uncertain. The CDR3 runs to 17 residues. V was clipped by 0 bases and J by 0 bases, with 15 bases between them. Germline V gives CDR1 MGHRA, CDR2 YSYEKL. CDR3 bases: TGCGCCAGCAGCCAAGATGCAACAGCCGCTATCTCCTACGAGCAGTACTTC. Translated: CASSQDATAAISYEQYF.

As to this clone: Other DNA sequences in the same sample also yield this CDR3. The chain carries TRBV9 and TRBJ2-3, with unresolved D. Looked up from germline, CDR1 is SGDLS and CDR2 is YYNGEE. The V end lost 0 bases, the J end lost 0 bases, and 5 bases lay between the germline ends. The CDR3 length is 14 residues. The CDR3 DNA reads TGTGCCAGCAGCGTAGGTGGTAGCACAGATACGCAGTATTTT. The encoded protein is CASSVGGSTDTQYF. Looking up the rest from reference TRBV9 and TRBJ2-3 gives the full variable domain: DSGVTQTPKHLITATGQRVTLRCSPRSGDLSVYWYQQSLDQGLQFLIQYYNGEERAKGNILERFSAQQFPDLHSELNLSSLELGDSALYFCASSVGGSTDTQYFGPGTRLTVL.

The J gene is TRBJ2-7, the V gene TRBV12-3 or TRBV12-4; D perhaps matches TRBD2 (5 bases). The germline V and J ends were trimmed by 4 bases and 7 bases, with 14 bases remaining between them. The CDR3 contains 13 residues. CDR3 residues: CASSSGILGEQYF. In DNA, the CDR3 is TGTGCCAGCAGTTCGGGAATTCTGGGAGAGCAGTACTTC.

The CDR3 coding sequence is TGCAGCGTTGGGCTTCCGGATACTAATGAAAAACTGTTTTTT. Protein product: CSVGLPDTNEKLFF. The chain carries TRBV29-1 and TRBJ1-4, with D unclear. Germline V CDR1 and CDR2: SQVTM, ANQGSEA. The CDR3 covers 14 residues. The ends were cut back, 4 bases at V and 2 bases at J, with 11 bases in the middle.

The chain combines TRBV7-8 with TRBJ2-7; D is ambiguous. Trimming cost V 5 bases and J 0 bases, with 17 bases left between them. Germline V gene data show CDR1 as SGHVS and CDR2 as FQNEAQ. The CDR3 loop spans 16 amino acids. The CDR3, as DNA: TGTGCCAGCAGCCCTTCCGAGGCGGCCCCCTCCTACGAGCAGTACTTC. Translated: CASSPSEAAPSYEQYF.

The chain links TRBV3-1 (or the pseudogene TRBV3-2) to TRBJ1-4; D ambiguous. The CDR3 runs 15 residues. CDR1 is LGHDT and CDR2 is YNNKEL in the germline V gene (reference sequence). V was cut by 2 bases and J by 3 bases, with 10 bases left in between. CDR3 bases: TGTGCCAGCAGCCAATCAGGTGTAGCTAATGAAAAACTGTTTTTT. Its translation: CASSQSGVANEKLFF.

The chain links TRBV5-4 to TRBJ2-1, with unresolved D. Germline CDR1 SGHNT, CDR2 YYREEE (reference sequence). Trimming stripped 4 bases from V and 0 bases from J, with 8 bases between. This CDR3 has 14 residues. The CDR3 DNA reads as TGTGCCAGCAGCACGAGGAGCTCCTACAATGAGCAGTTCTTC. Amino acid sequence: CASSTRSSYNEQFF.